The T cell receptor (beta chain) described here comes from a study of TIL therapy for anti-PD-1-resistant metastatic lung cancer. The immunoSEQ assay was v3. Survey-level samples got 2 million or so read pairs; deep-level samples got roughly 4.5-6.5 million. Assay used: immunoSEQ multiplex PCR; TCRdb lists only in-frame clones, some missing. Found here are 35,000 or so clones, roughly 70% of them singletons; the top ten hold 4.5% to 6%. This CDR3 region has 18 residues. The V and J ends lost 4 bases and 2 bases, in that order; junction bases with no gene match: 14. Germline values: CDR1 SGHNT, CDR2 YYREEE (reference sequence). The sample's time point: pre-treatment sample, taken before nivolumab and TIL therapy.

This chain connects TRBV5-4 to TRBJ2-3; 9 bases are shared with TRBD1. Sequencing was performed on blood, taken at baseline. The clonotype originates from a person aged 25 to 80 with non-small cell lung cancer. The CDR3: CASSPGPGTGMDTDTQYF. The CDR3 DNA follows: TGTGCCAGCAGCCCCGGTCCCGGGACAGGGATGGACACAGATACGCAGTATTTT.